Listed here are 32 T cell receptor beta chains from one sample, sequenced in a study of cytomegalovirus exposure and HLA in healthy donors. PCR employed 60 Vbeta and 13 Jbeta primers. Sequencing used immunoSEQ multiplex PCR; TCRdb keeps in-frame clones, though not all of them. This table has approximately 190,000 clones, about 90% appearing once. The sequencing input was PBMCs. All receptors come from a man younger than 45 in good health and CMV-seronegative.

The CDR3 DNA follows: TGTGCCGGGGGAGGACGGGTCTACGAGCAGTACTTC. Translating gives CAGGGRVYEQYF. This chain uses TRBV30 with TRBJ2-7, with D possibly matching TRBD2 (6 bases). CDR1 is GTSNPN, CDR2 SVGIG, per germline (reference sequence). V lost 8 bases to trimming and J lost 3 bases, with 14 bases between them. The CDR3 has 12 amino acids.

This clone was found once. The V gene is TRBV11-3, the J gene TRBJ2-1, with D tentatively TRBD2 (6 bases). The CDR3 spans 13 residues. V was shortened by 6 bases and J by 4 bases, with 10 bases between the two germline ends. Germline values: CDR1 SGHNT, CDR2 YENEEA. The CDR3 DNA reads as TGTGCCAGCAGTCGGGACTCGTACAATGAGCAGTTCTTC. Protein: CASSRDSYNEQFF. Combining the CDR3 with reference TRBV11-3 and TRBJ2-1 gives the whole variable domain EAGVVQSPRYKIIEKKQPVAFWCNPISGHNTLYWYLQNLGQGPELLIRYENEEAVDDSQLPKDRFSAERLKGVDSTLKIQPAELGDSAVYLCASSRDSYNEQFFGPGTRLTVL.

V usage is TRBV7-2 and J usage is TRBJ2-7; D unresolved. Trimming took 0 bases from V and 2 from J, leaving 8 bases between them. From germline, CDR1 is SGHTA and CDR2 FQGNSA. The CDR3 consists of 14 residues. The CDR3 region has the DNA TGTGCCAGCAGCTTAGCGCCTACGGCCTACGAGCAGTACTTC. It codes for CASSLAPTAYEQYF.

The chain employs TRBV5-1 and TRBJ2-7; 7 bases align to TRBD1. The CDR3 length is 11 residues. J was trimmed by 6 bases and V by 4 bases; bases with no gene match: 1. CDR1 and CDR2 (germline): SGHRS, YFSETQ. CDR3 region: CASSPGGEQYF. DNA for the CDR3: TGCGCCAGCAGCCCAGGGGGCGAGCAGTACTTC.

The V call is TRBV6-5, the J call TRBJ2-7; 12 bases are a match to TRBD2. The CDR3 sequence is 15 residues long. Trimming took 0 bases from V and 6 from J; bases not matched to a gene: 3. Per the germline V gene, CDR1 is MNHEY and CDR2 is SVGAGI. As DNA, the CDR3 is TGTGCCAGCAGTTACTCGGCTAGCGGGAGGGGCGAGCAGTACTTC. Its protein product is CASSYSASGRGEQYF.

This sequence joins TRBV6-5 and TRBJ1-1, with TRBD1 identical over 7 bases. The germline V gene encodes CDR1 MNHEY and CDR2 SVGAGI. The J segment lost 1 base and the V segment lost 6 bases, leaving 2 bases of the junction unmatched. The CDR3 totals 13 residues. CDR3 sequence (DNA): TGTGCCAGCAGAGGGGGCAGGAACACTGAAGCTTTCTTT. This codes for CASRGGRNTEAFF.

This clone occurred a few times. The chain employs TRBV23-1 and TRBJ2-2; possibly TRBD2 for D (5 bases). TRBV23-1 is assigned to the ORF class and has an uncertain function. The germline V and J ends were trimmed by 2 bases and 6 bases, with 13 bases remaining between them. There are 15 residues in the CDR3. CDR3 in amino acids: CASSQVFPEAGELFF. The DNA for the CDR3 is TGCGCCAGCAGTCAAGTCTTTCCGGAGGCCGGGGAGCTGTTTTTT.

This chain joins TRBV28 and TRBJ2-1, with TRBD2 identical over 7 bases. This CDR3 spans 13 amino acids. The germline V gene has CDR1 MDHEN and CDR2 SYDVKM. V trimming: 10 bases; J trimming: 5 bases; junction bases outside the gene matches: 8. CDR3: CAILGGTNNEQFF. The CDR3 region has the DNA TGTGCCATCCTTGGAGGGACTAACAATGAGCAGTTCTTC.

The chain employs TRBV27 and TRBJ2-7, with 8 bases identical to TRBD2. V lost 7 bases to trimming and J lost 3 bases; unmatched junction nucleotides: 11. CDR1 and CDR2 from the germline V gene are MNHEY and SMNVEV (reference sequence). The CDR3 sequence is 15 residues long. Here the CDR3 DNA reads TGTGCCAGCACTCCGGGGGGGAGGGAGTACTACGAGCAGTACTTC. Its protein product is CASTPGGREYYEQYF.

This sequence joins TRBV28 and TRBJ2-7; 8 nucleotides agree with TRBD1. Germline loops: CDR1 MDHEN, CDR2 SYDVKM. J was trimmed by 3 bases and V by 5 bases; bases with no gene match: 9. The CDR3 covers 15 residues. The chain's CDR3 is CASSGDRPTLYEQYF. CDR3 DNA: TGTGCCAGCAGTGGGGACAGGCCCACCCTCTACGAGCAGTACTTC.

The chain employs TRBV29-1 and TRBJ2-3; 11 positions agree with TRBD2. Losses at the gene ends were 6 bases for V and 6 bases for J; bases not matched to a gene: 11. The CDR3 has 15 residues. From germline, CDR1 is SQVTM and CDR2 ANQGSEA. CDR3: CSVFDSGGEADTQYF. The CDR3 region has the DNA TGCAGCGTATTTGATAGCGGGGGGGAAGCGGATACGCAGTATTTT.

The V call is TRBV19, the J call TRBJ1-5; a weak D match, TRBD1 (5 bases). The CDR3 extends over 15 amino acids. From germline, CDR1 is LNHDA and CDR2 SQIVND (reference sequence). V was shortened by 3 bases and J by 0 bases, with 9 bases between the two germline ends. The CDR3 reads CASSIGGNSNQPQHF. The CDR3 bases are TGTGCCAGTAGTATCGGGGGGAATAGCAATCAGCCCCAGCATTTT.

This clone was observed a handful of times. The V and J genes are TRBV4-2 and TRBJ2-3, with 10 nucleotides matching TRBD2. Looked up from germline, CDR1 is LGHNA and CDR2 is YNFKEQ. Trimming at V came to 0 bases and at J to 0 bases, leaving 12 bases not matched to a gene. CDR3 size: 20 residues. The CDR3 reads CASSQEIHISGRLSTDTQYF. The CDR3, as DNA: TGTGCCAGCAGCCAAGAAATCCATATTAGCGGGAGGCTTAGCACAGATACGCAGTATTTT.

The rearrangement uses TRBV28 and TRBJ1-2; 7 bases match TRBD1. The length of the CDR3 is 16 residues. Germline V gives CDR1 MDHEN, CDR2 SYDVKM. Trimming at V came to 2 bases and at J to 2 bases, leaving 8 bases not matched to a gene. The CDR3: CASSLGSRGSNYGYTF. The CDR3 DNA sequence: TGTGCCAGCAGTTTAGGAAGCAGGGGGTCGAACTATGGCTACACCTTC.

Concerning this clone itself: Within the sample, other DNA sequences also encode this same CDR3. The V and J genes are TRBV19 and TRBJ2-7; 7 nucleotides agree with TRBD1. This CDR3 has 14 amino acids. CDR1 LNHDA and CDR2 SQIVND come from the germline V gene (reference sequence). V gave up 1 base and J gave up 2 bases; unmatched junction bases: 2. The CDR3 spells CASSIGTGPYEQYF. The CDR3 coding sequence is TGTGCCAGTAGTATAGGGACAGGACCCTACGAGCAGTACTTC.

The chain employs TRBV25-1 and TRBJ2-3, with D possibly matching TRBD2 (6 bases). CDR3 size: 17 residues. V dropped 2 bases and J dropped 3 bases, with 18 bases sitting between them. The germline gives CDR1 MGHDK, CDR2 SYGVNS. CDR3 DNA: TGTGCCAGCAGTGAAGGGGGGAAGGGGTCGGGGACAGATACGCAGTATTTT. This sequence encodes CASSEGGKGSGTDTQYF.

This chain connects TRBV5-1 to TRBJ2-1; TRBD1 matches at 8 bases. V dropped 2 bases and J dropped 7; count of bases not matched to a gene: 8. This CDR3 contains 15 residues. From germline, CDR1 is SGHRS and CDR2 YFSETQ. The CDR3 loop reads CASSLDRGSTNEQFF. CDR3 bases: TGCGCCAGCAGCTTAGACAGGGGATCTACGAATGAGCAGTTCTTC.

The chain uses TRBV18 and TRBJ1-3; 9 positions match TRBD1. Losses at the gene ends were 5 bases for V and 3 bases for J; bases not matched to a gene: 5. Germline V gene sequence: CDR1 KGHSH, CDR2 LQKENI. The CDR3 totals 15 residues. The CDR3 sequence: CASSITGGSGNTIYF. The CDR3 nucleotides are TGTGCCAGCTCAATAACAGGGGGCAGTGGAAACACCATATATTTT.

The chain links TRBV6-5 to TRBJ1-1; D not resolved. The CDR3 spans 13 residues. The germline CDR1 and CDR2 sequences are MNHEY and SVGAGI. V was trimmed by 4 bases and J by 0 bases, leaving 6 bases between them. Here the CDR3 DNA reads TGTGCCAGCAGTTTTGAGTTGAACACTGAAGCTTTCTTT. This gives the protein CASSFELNTEAFF.

This clone came up once. The V call is TRBV28, the J call TRBJ1-4; tentatively, D is TRBD1 (6 bases). CDR3 length: 16 residues. Deletions cut 5 bases from V and 7 bases from J, with 20 bases between. CDR1 is MDHEN and CDR2 is SYDVKM in the germline V gene. The CDR3 sequence is CASSGQGMPFGEKLFF. CDR3 nucleotide sequence: TGTGCCAGCAGTGGTCAGGGGATGCCCTTTGGTGAAAAACTGTTTTTT. The entire variable domain, with the rest obtained from reference TRBV28 and TRBJ1-4, is as follows: DVKVTQSSRYLVKRTGEKVFLECVQDMDHENMFWYRQDPGLGLRLIYFSYDVKMKEKGDIPEGYSVSREKKERFSLILESASTNQTSMYLCASSGQGMPFGEKLFFGSGTQLSVL.

The chain carries TRBV7-9 and TRBJ1-2; possibly TRBD1 for D (5 bases). With 1 base removed from V and 6 bases from J, the gap between germline ends came to 12 bases. In germline, CDR1 is SEHNR, CDR2 FQNEAQ (reference sequence). CDR3 length: 14 residues. The CDR3 DNA reads TGTGCCAGCAGCTTAGATATAGGGGCAAATGGCTACACCTTC. The encoded protein is CASSLDIGANGYTF. Full variable domain (outside the CDR3, taken from reference TRBV7-9 and TRBJ1-2): DTGVSQNPRHKITKRGQNVTFRCDPISEHNRLYWYRQTLGQGPEFLTYFQNEAQLEKSRLLSDRFSAERPKGSFSTLEIQRTEQGDSAMYLCASSLDIGANGYTFGSGTRLTVV.

The V and J genes are TRBV23-1 and TRBJ1-1; a possible D gene is TRBD1 (5 bases). Being an ORF, TRBV23-1 has a function that is uncertain. V shed 0 bases and J shed 3 bases, with 11 bases lying between them. The CDR3 is 15 residues long. The CDR3 region has the DNA TGCGCCAGCAGTCAATCCGGCTGGGGGGACACTGAAGCTTTCTTT. Translation: CASSQSGWGDTEAFF.

V and J are TRBV2 and TRBJ2-2; a weak D match, TRBD2 (5 bases). The V end lost 4 bases, the J end lost 4 bases, and 13 bases lay between the germline ends. The CDR3 runs to 15 residues. Germline V gene lookup returns CDR1 SNHLY and CDR2 FYNNEI. The CDR3 DNA reads as TGTGCCAGCAGTGGTTCCGGGGATGGCACCGGGGAGCTGTTTTTT. Protein sequence: CASSGSGDGTGELFF.

This clone was found a few times. The V call is TRBV5-8, the J call TRBJ2-1, with TRBD1 identical over 8 bases. The CDR3 totals 15 residues. The J segment lost 2 bases and the V segment lost 4 bases, leaving 5 bases of the junction unmatched. Germline CDR1 and CDR2: SGHTS and YDEGEE. The CDR3 bases are TGTGCCAGCAGCCTGGACAGGGTCACCTACAATGAGCAGTTCTTC. Translation gives CASSLDRVTYNEQFF.

The chain links TRBV29-1 to TRBJ2-1; D is perhaps TRBD2 (6 bases). The CDR3 contains 14 residues. Trimming stripped 4 bases from V and 6 bases from J, with 16 bases between. Per the germline V gene, CDR1 is SQVTM and CDR2 is ANQGSEA. CDR3: CSVGRAGGGNEQFF. DNA for the CDR3: TGCAGCGTTGGCAGGGCCGGGGGTGGCAATGAGCAGTTCTTC.

CDR3 amino acids: CASSVAGQGDYEQYF. Here the CDR3 DNA reads TGTGCCAGTAGTGTCGCGGGACAGGGGGACTACGAGCAGTACTTC. V and J are TRBV19 and TRBJ2-7; TRBD1 matches at 11 bases. CDR3 length equals 15 residues. Trimming removed 5 bases from V and 3 bases from J; junction bases left unmatched: 6. Germline V lookup: CDR1 LNHDA, CDR2 SQIVND (reference sequence).

The chain joins TRBV6-1 to TRBJ1-5; perhaps TRBD1 as D (6 bases). This CDR3 is built from 18 residues. CDR1 is MNHNS and CDR2 is SASEGT in the germline V gene. V lost 2 bases and J 3 bases, leaving 20 bases between the germline ends. The CDR3 sequence: CASSERVATGTFNQPQHF. In DNA, the CDR3 is TGTGCCAGCAGTGAAAGAGTAGCGACAGGAACGTTCAATCAGCCCCAGCATTTT.

The count of this clone is one. The chain uses TRBV7-8 and TRBJ2-5; 7 nucleotides align to TRBD2. The CDR3 consists of 10 residues. The V and J ends lost 11 bases and 6 bases, in that order; junction bases with no gene match: 3. Per the germline V gene, CDR1 is SGHVS and CDR2 is FQNEAQ. The CDR3, as DNA: TGTGCCTCGCGGGGGAAGACCCAGTACTTC. Translating it yields CASRGKTQYF.

The chain joins TRBV2 to TRBJ1-2, with a possible D match to TRBD1 (6 bases). V shed 7 bases and J shed 4 bases, with 16 bases lying between them. The length of the CDR3 is 14 residues. Germline V gene lookup returns CDR1 SNHLY and CDR2 FYNNEI. The CDR3 DNA sequence: TGTGCCAGCACCTCAGGGGCCCCGTCCTATGGCTACACCTTC. Amino acid sequence: CASTSGAPSYGYTF.

This sequence joins TRBV14 and TRBJ1-6; 7 positions match TRBD1. CDR3 size: 14 residues. Germline V gene sequence: CDR1 SGHDN, CDR2 FVKESK. J lost 7 bases, V lost 3 bases, and 3 bases had no gene match. CDR3 DNA sequence: TGTGCCAGCAGCCATCGACAGGGAAATTCACCCCTCCACTTT. Its protein is CASSHRQGNSPLHF. The variable domain in full, with the rest retrieved from reference TRBV14 and TRBJ1-6, is EAGVTQFPSHSVIEKGQTVTLRCDPISGHDNLYWYRRVMGKEIKFLLHFVKESKQDESGMPNNRFLAERTGGTYSTLKVQPAELEDSGVYFCASSHRQGNSPLHFGNGTRLTVT.

CDR3: CASSLYPLLLGGRAFGQFF. The CDR3 bases are TGCGCCAGCAGCTTGTACCCCCTGCTTCTAGGCGGGAGGGCCTTCGGGCAGTTCTTC. The chain couples TRBV5-1 to TRBJ2-1; 9 nucleotides line up with TRBD2. CDR1 and CDR2 (germline): SGHRS, YFSETQ. This CDR3 region has 19 residues. The trim removed 1 base at V and 12 bases at J, leaving 23 bases unmatched.

This sequence joins TRBV2 and TRBJ1-3; 9 bases map to TRBD1. Germline CDR1 and CDR2: SNHLY and FYNNEI. V shed 6 bases, J shed 4 bases, and the junction held 7 bases outside the gene matches. The CDR3 length is 15 residues. CDR3 sequence reads: CASRAQGAPGNTIYF. DNA of the CDR3: TGTGCCAGCAGAGCACAGGGGGCGCCCGGAAACACCATATATTTT.